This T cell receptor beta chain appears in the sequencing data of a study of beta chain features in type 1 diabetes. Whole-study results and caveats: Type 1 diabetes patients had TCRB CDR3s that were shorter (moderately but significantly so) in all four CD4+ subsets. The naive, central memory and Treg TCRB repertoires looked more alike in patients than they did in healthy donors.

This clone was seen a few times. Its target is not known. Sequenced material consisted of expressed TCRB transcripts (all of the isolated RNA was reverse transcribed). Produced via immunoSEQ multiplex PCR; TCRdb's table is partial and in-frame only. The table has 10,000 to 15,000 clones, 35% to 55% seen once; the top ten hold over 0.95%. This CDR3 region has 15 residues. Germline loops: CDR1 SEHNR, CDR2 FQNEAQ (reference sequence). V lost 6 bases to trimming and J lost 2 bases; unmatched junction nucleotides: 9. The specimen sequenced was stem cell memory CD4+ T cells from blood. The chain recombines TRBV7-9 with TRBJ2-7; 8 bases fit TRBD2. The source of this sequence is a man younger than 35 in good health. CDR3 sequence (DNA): TGTGCCAGCAGTAGACTAGCGTTTGCAGCCTACGAGCAGTACTTC. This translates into CASSRLAFAAYEQYF.